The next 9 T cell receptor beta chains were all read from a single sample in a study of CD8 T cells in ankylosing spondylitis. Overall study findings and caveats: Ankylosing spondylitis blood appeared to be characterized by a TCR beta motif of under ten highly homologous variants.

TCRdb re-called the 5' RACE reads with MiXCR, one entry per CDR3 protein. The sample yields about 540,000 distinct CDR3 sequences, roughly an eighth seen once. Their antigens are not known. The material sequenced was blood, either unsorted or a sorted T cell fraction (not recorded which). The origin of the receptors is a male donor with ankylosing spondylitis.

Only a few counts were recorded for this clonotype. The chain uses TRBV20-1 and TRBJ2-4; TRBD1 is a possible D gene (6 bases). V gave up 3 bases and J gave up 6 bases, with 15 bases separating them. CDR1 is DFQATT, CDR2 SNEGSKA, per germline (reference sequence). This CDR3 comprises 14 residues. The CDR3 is CSAREQGVRNIQYF. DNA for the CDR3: TGCAGTGCTAGGGAACAGGGAGTGAGAAACATTCAGTACTTC.

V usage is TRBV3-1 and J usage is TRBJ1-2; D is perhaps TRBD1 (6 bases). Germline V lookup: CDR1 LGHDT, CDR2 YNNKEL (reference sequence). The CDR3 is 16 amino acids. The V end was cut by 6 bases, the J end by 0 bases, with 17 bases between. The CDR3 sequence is CASSHSTGTTNYGYTF. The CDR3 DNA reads TGTGCCAGCAGTCACTCTACAGGGACCACTAACTATGGCTACACCTTC.

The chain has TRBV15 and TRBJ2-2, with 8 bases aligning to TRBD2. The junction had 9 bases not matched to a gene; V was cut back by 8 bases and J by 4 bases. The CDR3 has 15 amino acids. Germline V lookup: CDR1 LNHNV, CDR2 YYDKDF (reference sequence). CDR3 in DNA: TGTGCCACCGAACGCAGCGGGAGTAGCACCGGGGAGCTGTTTTTT. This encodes CATERSGSSTGELFF.

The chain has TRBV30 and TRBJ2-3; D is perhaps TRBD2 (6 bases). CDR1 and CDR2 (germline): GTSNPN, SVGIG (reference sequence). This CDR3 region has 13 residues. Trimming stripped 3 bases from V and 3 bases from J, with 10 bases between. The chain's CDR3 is CAWSGGVTDTQYF. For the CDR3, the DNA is TGTGCCTGGAGCGGAGGGGTAACAGATACGCAGTATTTT.

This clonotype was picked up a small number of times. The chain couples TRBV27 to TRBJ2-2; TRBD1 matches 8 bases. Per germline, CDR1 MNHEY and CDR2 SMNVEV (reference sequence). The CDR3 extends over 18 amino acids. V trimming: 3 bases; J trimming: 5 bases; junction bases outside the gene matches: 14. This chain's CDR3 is CASSFFRPGGIGTGELFF. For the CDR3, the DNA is TGTGCCAGCAGTTTCTTCAGGCCAGGGGGCATCGGGACCGGGGAGCTGTTTTTT.

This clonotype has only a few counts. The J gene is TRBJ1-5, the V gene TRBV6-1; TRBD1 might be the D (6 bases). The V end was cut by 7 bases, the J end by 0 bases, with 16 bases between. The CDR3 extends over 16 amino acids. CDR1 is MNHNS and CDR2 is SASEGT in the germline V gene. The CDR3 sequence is CASTKSTGTSNQPQHF. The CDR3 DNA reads TGTGCCAGCACTAAGTCCACAGGGACTAGCAATCAGCCCCAGCATTTT.

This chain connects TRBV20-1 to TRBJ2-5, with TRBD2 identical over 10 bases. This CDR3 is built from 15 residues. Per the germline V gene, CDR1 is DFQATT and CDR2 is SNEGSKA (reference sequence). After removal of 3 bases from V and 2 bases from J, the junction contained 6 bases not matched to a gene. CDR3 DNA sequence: TGCAGTGCTAGGGCGACTAGCGGGTCTCAAGAGACCCAGTACTTC. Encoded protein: CSARATSGSQETQYF.

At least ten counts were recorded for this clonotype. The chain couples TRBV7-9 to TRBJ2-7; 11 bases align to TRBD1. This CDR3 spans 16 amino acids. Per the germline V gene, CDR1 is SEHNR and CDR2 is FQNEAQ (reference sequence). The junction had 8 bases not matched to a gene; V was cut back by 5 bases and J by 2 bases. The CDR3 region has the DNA TGTGCCAGCAGCCCCCGGACAGGGGGCGCAGCCTACGAGCAGTACTTC. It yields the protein CASSPRTGGAAYEQYF.

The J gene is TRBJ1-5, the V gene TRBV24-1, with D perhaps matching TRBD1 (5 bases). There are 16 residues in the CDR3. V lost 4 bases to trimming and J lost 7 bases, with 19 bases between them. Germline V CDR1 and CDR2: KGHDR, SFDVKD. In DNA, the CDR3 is TGTGCCACCAGTGACTCGTCCGGGGGGATGGGACAGCCCCAGCATTTT. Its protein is CATSDSSGGMGQPQHF.